Below, 12 T cell receptor beta chains from the same sample are listed, as sequenced in a study of OX40 agonist ivuxolimab in advanced cancers. Repertoires were generated with immunoSEQ multiplex PCR, while TCRdb's copy carries only in-frame clones and drops some. Among 71,000 or so clones listed, more than 85% were seen once. The sample was CD4+ or CD8+ T cells sorted from blood, taken in a trial of the OX40 agonist ivuxolimab. These receptors all come from an adult with an advanced solid tumor such as melanoma, head and neck, liver or kidney cancer.

The rearrangement links TRBV11-2 to TRBJ2-3; 12 bases match TRBD2. This CDR3 spans 16 amino acids. V dropped 5 bases and J dropped 5; count of bases not matched to a gene: 8. Germline V gives CDR1 SGHAT, CDR2 FQNNGV. The CDR3 nucleotides are TGTGCCAGCAGCCCCCTAGCGGGAGGGCCGAGAGATACGCAGTATTTT. This codes for CASSPLAGGPRDTQYF.

V is TRBV7-9 and J is TRBJ2-6; D possibly corresponds to TRBD2 (5 bases). V was cut by 8 bases and J by 0 bases, with 17 bases left in between. CDR1 and CDR2 from the germline V gene are SEHNR and FQNEAQ (reference sequence). The CDR3 extends over 17 amino acids. As DNA, the CDR3 is TGTGCCAGCGCCCGATCCAGCGGTCTCTCTGGGGCCAACGTCCTGACTTTC. Translating gives CASARSSGLSGANVLTF. Based on the CDR3 plus reference TRBV7-9 and TRBJ2-6, the full variable domain is DTGVSQNPRHKITKRGQNVTFRCDPISEHNRLYWYRQTLGQGPEFLTYFQNEAQLEKSRLLSDRFSAERPKGSFSTLEIQRTEQGDSAMYLCASARSSGLSGANVLTFGAGSRLTVL.

This clone is a singleton in its sample. The rearrangement joins TRBV19 to TRBJ1-5; the match to TRBD1 covers 8 bases. J was trimmed by 6 bases and V by 5 bases; bases with no gene match: 12. Germline V CDR1 and CDR2: LNHDA, SQIVND (reference sequence). There are 16 residues in the CDR3. The CDR3 bases are TGTGCCAGTAGTGAAGCCGGGACAGGAGCGTTTCAGCCCCAGCATTTT. Translation gives CASSEAGTGAFQPQHF.

This chain uses TRBV5-5 with TRBJ1-2; the D is unclear. V dropped 4 bases and J dropped 4 bases, with 8 bases sitting between them. The CDR3 is made up of 12 amino acids. Germline CDR1 reads SGHKS; CDR2 reads YYEKEE (reference sequence). DNA for the CDR3: TGTGCCAGCAGCCCCGAGGGCTATGGCTACACCTTC. It encodes CASSPEGYGYTF.

This clone has only one observation. This chain uses TRBV5-1 with TRBJ1-1, with D hard to call. This CDR3 is 11 amino acids long. Germline loops: CDR1 SGHRS, CDR2 YFSETQ. V was trimmed by 6 bases and J by 4 bases, leaving 7 bases between them. CDR3 bases: TGCGCCAGCATAGGATCCACTGAAGCTTTCTTT. This encodes CASIGSTEAFF.

The rearrangement links TRBV27 to TRBJ2-1; D possibly corresponds to TRBD1 (5 bases). V was trimmed by 5 bases and J by 9 bases, leaving 11 bases between them. CDR1 and CDR2 (germline): MNHEY, SMNVEV (reference sequence). The CDR3 is 12 amino acids. In DNA form, the CDR3 reads TGTGCCAGCAGTCCCCAAGGGGTTGAGCAGTTCTTC. It encodes CASSPQGVEQFF.

The chain joins TRBV5-1 to TRBJ2-2, with 10 bases lining up with TRBD1. After removal of 4 bases from V and 3 bases from J, the junction contained 9 bases not matched to a gene. This CDR3 comprises 17 residues. CDR1 SGHRS and CDR2 YFSETQ come from the germline V gene. The CDR3 spells CASSPSGGQGDTGELFF. The CDR3 DNA follows: TGCGCCAGCAGCCCCTCCGGAGGACAGGGGGACACCGGGGAGCTGTTTTTT.

V and J are TRBV9 and TRBJ2-2; D remains ambiguous. The V and J ends lost 0 bases and 0 bases respectively, with 3 bases between them. The CDR3 runs to 14 residues. The germline V gene encodes CDR1 SGDLS and CDR2 YYNGEE. CDR3 in amino acids: CASSVDANTGELFF. CDR3 coding DNA: TGTGCCAGCAGCGTAGACGCGAACACCGGGGAGCTGTTTTTT.

The chain couples TRBV6-5 to TRBJ2-1, with a weak D call TRBD2 (5 bases). The CDR3 is 14 amino acids. Germline assignment: CDR1 MNHEY and CDR2 SVGAGI. V gave up 0 bases and J gave up 8 bases, with 11 bases separating them. The CDR3 reads CASSYSRRWDEQFF. CDR3 in DNA: TGTGCCAGCAGTTACTCGCGGAGGTGGGATGAGCAGTTCTTC.

The rearrangement joins TRBV4-3 to TRBJ1-2, with 8 bases identical to TRBD1. V shed 0 bases and J 6 bases; nucleotides not matched to a gene: 6. The CDR3 has 15 residues. Germline CDR1 is LGHNA and CDR2 is YSLEER. In nucleotides, the CDR3 is TGCGCCAGCAGCCAAGACTCAGGGGGCGTGGATGGCTACACCTTC. As protein: CASSQDSGGVDGYTF.

The J gene is TRBJ1-1, the V gene TRBV19; the D gene is possibly TRBD1 (5 bases). There are 15 residues in the CDR3. The V and J ends lost 6 bases and 0 bases respectively, with 14 bases between them. In germline, CDR1 is LNHDA, CDR2 SQIVND (reference sequence). CDR3 nucleotide sequence: TGTGCCAGTAGCCTCCGGGGGGGTTTGAACACTGAAGCTTTCTTT. Translated: CASSLRGGLNTEAFF.

J is TRBJ2-5 and V is TRBV6-4; 9 bases match TRBD1. Trimming took 3 bases from V and 4 from J; bases not matched to a gene: 0. The CDR3 is 13 amino acids. Germline V CDR1 and CDR2: MRHNA, SNTAGT. The CDR3 loop is CASSEDRGETQYF. CDR3 in DNA: TGTGCCAGCAGTGAGGACAGGGGAGAGACCCAGTACTTC.